This T cell receptor beta chain was observed in a study of shared clonotypes between healthy human individuals. The repertoire was sequenced with immunoSEQ multiplex PCR; TCRdb's copy has only in-frame clones and lacks some. The sample consists of around 430,000 clones, roughly 80% of them appearing once. At least ten counts were recorded for this clone. Per the germline V gene, CDR1 is SGHRS and CDR2 is YFSETQ. The CDR3 is 15 amino acids. V lost 0 bases and J 6 bases, leaving 16 bases between the germline ends. The sequencing sample was made of PBMCs. This chain uses TRBV5-1 with TRBJ2-7, with D possibly TRBD2 on 5 matching bases. The sequence was obtained from a woman aged 40 to 50 in good health. Some clones in this sample may be carry-over from other donors' samples. The CDR3 loop is CASSLAPGLGGEQYF. The CDR3 DNA reads TGCGCCAGCAGCTTGGCCCCCGGACTTGGCGGCGAGCAGTACTTC.